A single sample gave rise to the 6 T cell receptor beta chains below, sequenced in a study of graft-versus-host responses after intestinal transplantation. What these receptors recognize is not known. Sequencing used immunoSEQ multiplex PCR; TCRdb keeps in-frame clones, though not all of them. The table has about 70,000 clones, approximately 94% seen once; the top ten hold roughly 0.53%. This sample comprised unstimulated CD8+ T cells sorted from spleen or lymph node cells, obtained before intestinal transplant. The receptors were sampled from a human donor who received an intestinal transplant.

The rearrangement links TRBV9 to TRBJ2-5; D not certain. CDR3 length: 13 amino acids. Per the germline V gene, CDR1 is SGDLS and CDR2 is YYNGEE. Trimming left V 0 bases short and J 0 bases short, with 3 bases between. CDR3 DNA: TGTGCCAGCAGCGTAGCTTACCAAGAGACCCAGTACTTC. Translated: CASSVAYQETQYF. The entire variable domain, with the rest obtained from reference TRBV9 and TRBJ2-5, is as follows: DSGVTQTPKHLITATGQRVTLRCSPRSGDLSVYWYQQSLDQGLQFLIQYYNGEERAKGNILERFSAQQFPDLHSELNLSSLELGDSALYFCASSVAYQETQYFGPGTRLLVL.

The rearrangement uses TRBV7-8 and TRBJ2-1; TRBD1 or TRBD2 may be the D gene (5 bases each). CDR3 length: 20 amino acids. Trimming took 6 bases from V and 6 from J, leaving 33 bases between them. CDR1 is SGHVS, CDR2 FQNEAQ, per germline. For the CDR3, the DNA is TGTGCCAGCAGGTTAAGAACTGGCGGGCCCCGACTAAACGGGACCAATGAGCAGTTCTTC. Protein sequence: CASRLRTGGPRLNGTNEQFF.

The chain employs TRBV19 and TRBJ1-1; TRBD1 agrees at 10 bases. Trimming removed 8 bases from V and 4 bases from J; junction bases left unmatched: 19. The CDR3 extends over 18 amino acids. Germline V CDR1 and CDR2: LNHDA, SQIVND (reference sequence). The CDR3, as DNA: TGTGCCAGTGCCTATTCGAGACAGGGGGCCTCCGTTGGCACTGAAGCTTTCTTT. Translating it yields CASAYSRQGASVGTEAFF.

CDR3 coding DNA: TGTGCCTGGACGTGGGGTGGCGGGGCCAACGTCCTGACTTTC. Translating gives CAWTWGGGANVLTF. The chain combines TRBV30 with TRBJ2-6; unclear D gene. The germline CDR1 and CDR2 sequences are GTSNPN and SVGIG (reference sequence). This CDR3 contains 14 residues. The V and J ends lost 4 bases and 4 bases respectively, with 11 bases between them.

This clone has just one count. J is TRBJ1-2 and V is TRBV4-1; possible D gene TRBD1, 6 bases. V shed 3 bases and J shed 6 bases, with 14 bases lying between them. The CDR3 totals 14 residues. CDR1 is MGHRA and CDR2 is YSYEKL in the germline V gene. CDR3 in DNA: TGCGCCAGCAGCCAGCGGACAGAGCAGGATGGCTACACCTTC. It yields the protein CASSQRTEQDGYTF.

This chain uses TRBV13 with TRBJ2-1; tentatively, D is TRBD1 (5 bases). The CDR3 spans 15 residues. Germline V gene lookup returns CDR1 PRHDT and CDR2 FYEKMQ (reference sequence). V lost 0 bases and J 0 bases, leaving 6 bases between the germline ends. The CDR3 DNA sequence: TGTGCCAGCAGCTTAGGGGGGCCCTCCTACAATGAGCAGTTCTTC. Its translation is CASSLGGPSYNEQFF.